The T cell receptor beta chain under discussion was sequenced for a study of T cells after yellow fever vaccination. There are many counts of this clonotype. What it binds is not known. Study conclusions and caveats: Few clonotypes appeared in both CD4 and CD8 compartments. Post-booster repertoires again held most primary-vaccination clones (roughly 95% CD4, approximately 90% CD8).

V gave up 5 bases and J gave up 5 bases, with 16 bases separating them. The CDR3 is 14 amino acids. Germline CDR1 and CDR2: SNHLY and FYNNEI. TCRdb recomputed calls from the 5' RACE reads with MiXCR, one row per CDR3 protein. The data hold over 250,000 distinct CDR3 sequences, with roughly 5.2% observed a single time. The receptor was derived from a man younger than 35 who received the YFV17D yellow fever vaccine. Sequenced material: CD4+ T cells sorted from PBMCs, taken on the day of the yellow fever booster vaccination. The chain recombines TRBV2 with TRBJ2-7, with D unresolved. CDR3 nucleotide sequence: TGTGCCAGCAGTAGTCAGTCGCCTAAGGACGAGCAGTACGTC. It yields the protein CASSSQSPKDEQYV.